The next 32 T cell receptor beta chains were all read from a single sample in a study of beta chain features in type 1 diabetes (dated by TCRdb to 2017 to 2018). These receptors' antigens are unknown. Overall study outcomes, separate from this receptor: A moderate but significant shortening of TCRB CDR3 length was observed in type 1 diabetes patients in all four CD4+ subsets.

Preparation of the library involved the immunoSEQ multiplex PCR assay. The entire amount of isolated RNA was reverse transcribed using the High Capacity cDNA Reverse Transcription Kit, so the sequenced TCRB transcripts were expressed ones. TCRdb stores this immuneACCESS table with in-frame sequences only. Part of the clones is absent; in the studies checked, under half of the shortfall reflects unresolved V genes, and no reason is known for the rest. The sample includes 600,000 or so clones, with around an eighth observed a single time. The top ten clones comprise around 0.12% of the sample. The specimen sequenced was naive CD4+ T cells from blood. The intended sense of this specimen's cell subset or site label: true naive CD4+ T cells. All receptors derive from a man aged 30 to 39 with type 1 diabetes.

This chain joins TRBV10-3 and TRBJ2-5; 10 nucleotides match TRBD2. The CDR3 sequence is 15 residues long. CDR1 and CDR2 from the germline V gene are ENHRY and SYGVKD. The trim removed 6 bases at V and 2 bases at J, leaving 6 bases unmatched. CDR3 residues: CAIREGLADQETQYF. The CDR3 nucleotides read TGTGCCATCAGGGAAGGACTAGCGGATCAAGAGACCCAGTACTTC.

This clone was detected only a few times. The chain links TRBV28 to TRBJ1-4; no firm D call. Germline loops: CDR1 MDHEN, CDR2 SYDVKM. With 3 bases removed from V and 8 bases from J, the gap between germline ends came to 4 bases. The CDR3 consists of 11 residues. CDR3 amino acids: CASSFEEKLFF. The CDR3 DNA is TGTGCCAGCAGTTTCGAAGAAAAACTGTTTTTT.

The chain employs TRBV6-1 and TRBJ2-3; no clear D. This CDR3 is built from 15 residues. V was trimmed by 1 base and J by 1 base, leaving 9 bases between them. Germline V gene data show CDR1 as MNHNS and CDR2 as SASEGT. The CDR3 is CASSEDGYGTDTQYF. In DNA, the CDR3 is TGTGCCAGCAGTGAAGATGGCTATGGCACAGATACGCAGTATTTT.

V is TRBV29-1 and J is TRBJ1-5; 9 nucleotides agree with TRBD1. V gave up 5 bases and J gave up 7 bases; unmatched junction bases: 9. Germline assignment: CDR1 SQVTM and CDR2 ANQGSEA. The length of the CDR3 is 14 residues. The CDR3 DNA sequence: TGCAGCGTTTCAAACAGGGGGCTCGGGCAGCCCCAGCATTTT. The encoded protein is CSVSNRGLGQPQHF.

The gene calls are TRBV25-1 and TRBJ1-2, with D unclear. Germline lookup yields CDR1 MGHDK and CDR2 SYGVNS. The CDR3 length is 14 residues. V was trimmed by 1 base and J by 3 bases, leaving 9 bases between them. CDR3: CASSEWGVDYGYTF. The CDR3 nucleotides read TGTGCCAGCAGTGAATGGGGTGTTGACTATGGCTACACCTTC.

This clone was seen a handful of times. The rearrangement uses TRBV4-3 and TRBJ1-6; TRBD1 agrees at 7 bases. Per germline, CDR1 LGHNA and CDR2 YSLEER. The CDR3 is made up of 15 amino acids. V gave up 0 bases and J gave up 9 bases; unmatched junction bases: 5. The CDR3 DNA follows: TGCGCCAGCAGCCAAGAGGCAGGGGGGACTTCACCCCTCCACTTT. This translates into CASSQEAGGTSPLHF.

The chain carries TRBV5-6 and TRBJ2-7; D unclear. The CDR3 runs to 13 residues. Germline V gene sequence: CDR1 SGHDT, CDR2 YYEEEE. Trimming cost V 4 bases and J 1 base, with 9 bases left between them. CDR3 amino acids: CASSPLHSYEQYF. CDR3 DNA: TGTGCCAGCAGCCCCCTGCATTCCTACGAGCAGTACTTC.

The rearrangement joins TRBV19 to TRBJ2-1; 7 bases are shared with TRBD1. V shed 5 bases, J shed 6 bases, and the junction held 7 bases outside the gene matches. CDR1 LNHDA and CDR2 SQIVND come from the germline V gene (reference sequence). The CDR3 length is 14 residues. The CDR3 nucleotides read TGTGCCAGTAGTTGGGACAGATCGGGCAATGAGCAGTTCTTC. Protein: CASSWDRSGNEQFF.

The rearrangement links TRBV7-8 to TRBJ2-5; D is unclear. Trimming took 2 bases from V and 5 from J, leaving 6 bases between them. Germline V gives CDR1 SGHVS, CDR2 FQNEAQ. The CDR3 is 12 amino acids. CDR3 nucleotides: TGTGCCAGCAGCTTATTAGGGGAGACCCAGTACTTC. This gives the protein CASSLLGETQYF.

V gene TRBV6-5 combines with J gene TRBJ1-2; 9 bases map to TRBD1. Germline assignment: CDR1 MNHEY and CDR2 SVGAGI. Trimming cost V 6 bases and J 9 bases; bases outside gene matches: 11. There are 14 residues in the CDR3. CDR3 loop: CASSLRQGERSYTF. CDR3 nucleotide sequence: TGTGCCAGCAGCCTTCGACAGGGGGAGAGGAGCTACACCTTC.

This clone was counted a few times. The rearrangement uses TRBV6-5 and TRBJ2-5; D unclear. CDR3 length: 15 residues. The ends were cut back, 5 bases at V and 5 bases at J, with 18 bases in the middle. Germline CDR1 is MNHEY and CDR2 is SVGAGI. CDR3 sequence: CASSISFAQLETQYF. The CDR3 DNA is TGTGCCAGCAGTATATCATTCGCCCAGTTGGAGACCCAGTACTTC.

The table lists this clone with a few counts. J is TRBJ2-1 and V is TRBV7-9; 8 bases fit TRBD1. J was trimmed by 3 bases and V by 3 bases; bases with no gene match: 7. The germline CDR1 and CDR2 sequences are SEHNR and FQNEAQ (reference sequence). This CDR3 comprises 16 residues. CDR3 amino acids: CASSLPRTGFYNEQFF. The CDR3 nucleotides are TGTGCCAGCAGCTTGCCCCGGACAGGGTTCTACAATGAGCAGTTCTTC.

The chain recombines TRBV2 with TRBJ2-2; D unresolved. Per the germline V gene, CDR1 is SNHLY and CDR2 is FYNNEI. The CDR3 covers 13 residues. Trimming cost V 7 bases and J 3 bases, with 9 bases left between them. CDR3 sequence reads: CASTEWYTGELFF. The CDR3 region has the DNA TGTGCCAGCACCGAGTGGTACACCGGGGAGCTGTTTTTT.

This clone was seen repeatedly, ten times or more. This chain's CDR3 is CASRAPWDGGELFF. CDR3 sequence (DNA): TGTGCCAGCCGAGCACCCTGGGACGGCGGGGAGCTGTTTTTT. This chain connects TRBV25-1 to TRBJ2-2; tentatively, D is TRBD1 or TRBD2 (5 bases each). Trimming took off 8 bases at V and 7 bases at J, with 17 bases between the two ends. The CDR3 extends over 14 amino acids. Germline CDR1 MGHDK, CDR2 SYGVNS.

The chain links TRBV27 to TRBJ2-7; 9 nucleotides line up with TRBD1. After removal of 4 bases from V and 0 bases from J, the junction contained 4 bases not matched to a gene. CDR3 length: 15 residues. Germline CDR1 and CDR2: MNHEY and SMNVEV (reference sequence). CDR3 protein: CASSSGTGYSYEQYF. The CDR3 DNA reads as TGTGCCAGCAGTTCAGGGACAGGGTACTCCTACGAGCAGTACTTC.

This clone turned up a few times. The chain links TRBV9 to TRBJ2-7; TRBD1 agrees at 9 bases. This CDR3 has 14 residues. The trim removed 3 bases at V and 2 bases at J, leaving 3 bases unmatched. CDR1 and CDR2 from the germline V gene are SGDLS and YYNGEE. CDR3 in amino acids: CASSAGTGTYEQYF. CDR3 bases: TGTGCCAGCAGCGCAGGGACAGGGACCTACGAGCAGTACTTC.

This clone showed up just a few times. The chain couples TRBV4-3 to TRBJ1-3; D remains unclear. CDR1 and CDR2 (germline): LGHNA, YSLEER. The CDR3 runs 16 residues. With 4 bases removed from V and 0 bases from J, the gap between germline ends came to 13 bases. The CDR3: CASSLGGSSSGNTIYF. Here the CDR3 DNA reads TGCGCCAGCAGCCTCGGTGGCTCGAGCTCTGGAAACACCATATATTTT.

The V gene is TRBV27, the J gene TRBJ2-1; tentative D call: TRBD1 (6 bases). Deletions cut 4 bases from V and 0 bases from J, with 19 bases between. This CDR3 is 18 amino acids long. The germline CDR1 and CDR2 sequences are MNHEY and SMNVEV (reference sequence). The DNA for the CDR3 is TGTGCCAGCAGTTCTGGGACACTTTTCGTTAGCTCCTACAATGAGCAGTTCTTC. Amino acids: CASSSGTLFVSSYNEQFF.

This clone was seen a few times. The chain's CDR3 is CASSFRQDPFNEKLFF. In nucleotides, the CDR3 is TGTGCCAGCAGCTTTCGACAGGATCCTTTTAATGAAAAACTGTTTTTT. This chain uses TRBV7-9 with TRBJ1-4; a weak D match, TRBD1 (6 bases). CDR1 is SEHNR and CDR2 is FQNEAQ in the germline V gene (reference sequence). The CDR3 totals 16 residues. Trimming cost V 3 bases and J 4 bases, with 15 bases left between them.

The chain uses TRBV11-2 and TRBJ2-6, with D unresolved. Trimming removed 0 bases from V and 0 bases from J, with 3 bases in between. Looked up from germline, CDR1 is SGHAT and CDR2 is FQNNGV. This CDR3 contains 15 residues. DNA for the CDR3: TGTGCCAGCAGCTTAGAATTCTCTGGGGCCAACGTCCTGACTTTC. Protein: CASSLEFSGANVLTF. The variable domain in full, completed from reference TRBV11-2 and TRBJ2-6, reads EAGVAQSPRYKIIEKRQSVAFWCNPISGHATLYWYQQILGQGPKLLIQFQNNGVVDDSQLPKDRFSAERLKGVDSTLKIQPAKLEDSAVYLCASSLEFSGANVLTFGAGSRLTVL.

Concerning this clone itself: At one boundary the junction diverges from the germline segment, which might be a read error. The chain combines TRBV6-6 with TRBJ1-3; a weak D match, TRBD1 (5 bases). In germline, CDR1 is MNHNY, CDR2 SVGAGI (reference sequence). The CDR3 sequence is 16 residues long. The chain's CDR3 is CASRYFGHLSGNTIYF. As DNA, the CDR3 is TGTGCCAGCCGTTACTTCGGACACCTCTCTGGAAACACCATATATTTT.

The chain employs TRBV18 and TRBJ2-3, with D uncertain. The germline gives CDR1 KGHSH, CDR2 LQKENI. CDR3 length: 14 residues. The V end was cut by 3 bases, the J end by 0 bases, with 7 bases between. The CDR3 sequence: CASSPNDSTDTQYF. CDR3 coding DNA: TGTGCCAGCTCACCCAACGACAGCACAGATACGCAGTATTTT.

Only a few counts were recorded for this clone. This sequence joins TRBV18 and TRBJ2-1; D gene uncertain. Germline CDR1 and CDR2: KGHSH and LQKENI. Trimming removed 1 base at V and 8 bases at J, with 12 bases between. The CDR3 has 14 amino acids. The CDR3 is CASSPQNSNHEQFF. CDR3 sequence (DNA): TGTGCCAGCTCACCACAGAACAGCAATCATGAGCAGTTCTTC.

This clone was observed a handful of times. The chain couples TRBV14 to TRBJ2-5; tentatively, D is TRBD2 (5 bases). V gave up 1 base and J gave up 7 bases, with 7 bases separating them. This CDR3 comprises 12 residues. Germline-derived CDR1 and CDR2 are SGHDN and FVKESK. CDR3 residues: CASSQGRWTQYF. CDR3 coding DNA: TGTGCCAGCAGCCAAGGGAGGTGGACCCAGTACTTC.

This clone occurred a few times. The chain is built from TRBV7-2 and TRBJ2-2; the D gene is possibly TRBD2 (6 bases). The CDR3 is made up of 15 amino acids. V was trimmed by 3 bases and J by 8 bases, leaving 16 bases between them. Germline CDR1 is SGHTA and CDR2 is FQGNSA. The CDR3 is CASSFGGTQRGELFF. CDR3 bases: TGTGCCAGCAGCTTCGGAGGGACCCAGAGAGGGGAGCTGTTTTTT.

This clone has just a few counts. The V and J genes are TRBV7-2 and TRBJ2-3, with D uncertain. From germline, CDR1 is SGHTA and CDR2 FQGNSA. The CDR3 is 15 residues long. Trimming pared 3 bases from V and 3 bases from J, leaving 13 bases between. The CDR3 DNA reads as TGTGCCAGCAGCTTGTACACGGCTGGTACAGATACGCAGTATTTT. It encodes CASSLYTAGTDTQYF.

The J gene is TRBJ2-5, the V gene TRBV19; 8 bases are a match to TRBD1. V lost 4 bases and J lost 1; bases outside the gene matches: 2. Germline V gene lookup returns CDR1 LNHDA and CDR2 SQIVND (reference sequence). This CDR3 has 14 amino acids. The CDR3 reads CASSTGQAQETQYF. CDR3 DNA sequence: TGTGCCAGTAGTACGGGACAGGCCCAAGAGACCCAGTACTTC.

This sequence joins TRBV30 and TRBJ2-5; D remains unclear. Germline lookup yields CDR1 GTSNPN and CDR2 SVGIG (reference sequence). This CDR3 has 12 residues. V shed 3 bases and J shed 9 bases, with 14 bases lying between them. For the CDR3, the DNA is TGTGCCTGGAGCCGGTCGCCCCGGGCCCAGTACTTC. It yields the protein CAWSRSPRAQYF.

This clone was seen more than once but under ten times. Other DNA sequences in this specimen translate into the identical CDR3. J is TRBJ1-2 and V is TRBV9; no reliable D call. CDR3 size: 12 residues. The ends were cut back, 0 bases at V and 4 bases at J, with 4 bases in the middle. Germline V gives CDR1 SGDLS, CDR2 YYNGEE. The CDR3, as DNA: TGTGCCAGCAGCGTAGGCGGCTATGGCTACACCTTC. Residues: CASSVGGYGYTF. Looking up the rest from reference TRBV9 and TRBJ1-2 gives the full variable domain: DSGVTQTPKHLITATGQRVTLRCSPRSGDLSVYWYQQSLDQGLQFLIQYYNGEERAKGNILERFSAQQFPDLHSELNLSSLELGDSALYFCASSVGGYGYTFGSGTRLTVV.

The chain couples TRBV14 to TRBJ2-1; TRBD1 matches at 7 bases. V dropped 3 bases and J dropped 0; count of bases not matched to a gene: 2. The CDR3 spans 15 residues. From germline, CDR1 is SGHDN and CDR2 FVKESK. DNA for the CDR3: TGTGCCAGCAGCCAGAGGGACAGCTCCTACAATGAGCAGTTCTTC. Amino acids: CASSQRDSSYNEQFF.

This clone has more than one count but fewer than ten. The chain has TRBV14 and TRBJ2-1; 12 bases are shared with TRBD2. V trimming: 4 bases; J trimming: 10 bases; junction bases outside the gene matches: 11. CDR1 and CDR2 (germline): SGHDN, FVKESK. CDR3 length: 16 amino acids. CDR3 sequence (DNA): TGTGCCAGCAGCCGCCTGACTAGCGGGGGATCCTGGGAGCAGTTCTTC. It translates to CASSRLTSGGSWEQFF.

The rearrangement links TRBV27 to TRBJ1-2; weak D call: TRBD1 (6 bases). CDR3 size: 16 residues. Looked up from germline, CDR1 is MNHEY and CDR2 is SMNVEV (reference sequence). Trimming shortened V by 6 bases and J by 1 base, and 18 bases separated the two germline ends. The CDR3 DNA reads TGTGCCAGCAGGTACACAGGGAAATCGCATAACTATGGCTACACCTTC. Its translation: CASRYTGKSHNYGYTF.